These 27 T cell receptor beta chains were sequenced from one sample in a study of blood T cell repertoires in COVID-19. Sequencing used immunoSEQ multiplex PCR; TCRdb keeps in-frame clones, though not all of them. The table includes 100,000 to 150,000 clones, approximately 80% detected once. Sample: peripheral blood. The source is a man aged 35 to 55 with active or convalescent COVID-19.

V gene TRBV30 combines with J gene TRBJ1-3, with unresolved D. Trimming pared 4 bases from V and 1 base from J, leaving 8 bases between. CDR3 length: 13 amino acids. CDR1 is GTSNPN and CDR2 is SVGIG in the germline V gene (reference sequence). This CDR3 is CAWNLISGNTIYF. The CDR3 DNA reads as TGTGCCTGGAACTTGATATCTGGAAACACCATATATTTT.

The CDR3 region has the DNA TGTGCCTGGAGTGGTTTTTCTAGCGGGAGTTCCCCTGAGCAGTTCTTC. Amino acid sequence: CAWSGFSSGSSPEQFF. V and J are TRBV30 and TRBJ2-1; 10 nucleotides line up with TRBD2. Germline values: CDR1 GTSNPN, CDR2 SVGIG (reference sequence). Germline trimming cut 1 base from V and 9 bases from J; bases unmatched to any gene: 12. The CDR3 sequence is 16 residues long.

V is TRBV6-5 and J is TRBJ2-7; 9 bases map to TRBD1. The V gene's germline CDR1 is MNHEY and CDR2 SVGAGI. Trimming at V came to 6 bases and at J to 4 bases, leaving 10 bases not matched to a gene. CDR3 length: 15 amino acids. DNA for the CDR3: TGTGCCAGCAGCGGACCGGGACAGGGAGTATACGAGCAGTACTTC. Amino acid sequence: CASSGPGQGVYEQYF.

The V gene is TRBV19, the J gene TRBJ2-1; D remains unclear. V lost 7 bases and J 0 bases, leaving 16 bases between the germline ends. CDR3 length: 16 residues. CDR1 is LNHDA, CDR2 SQIVND, per germline (reference sequence). The CDR3 DNA sequence: TGTGCCAGTACCCTATCGGTAACGAGCTCCTACAATGAGCAGTTCTTC. This translates into CASTLSVTSSYNEQFF.

This sequence joins TRBV19 and TRBJ2-7, with TRBD2 identical over 7 bases. CDR3 size: 15 residues. Germline assignment: CDR1 LNHDA and CDR2 SQIVND (reference sequence). V shed 5 bases, J shed 3 bases, and the junction held 10 bases outside the gene matches. CDR3 sequence: CASSSSAGSGYEQYF. CDR3 sequence (DNA): TGTGCCAGTAGTTCCTCAGCGGGATCGGGCTACGAGCAGTACTTC.

The chain couples TRBV3-1 (or the pseudogene TRBV3-2) to TRBJ1-5; D not resolved. The CDR3 sequence is 14 residues long. Germline loops: CDR1 LGHDT, CDR2 YNNKEL (reference sequence). V was clipped by 1 base and J by 4 bases, with 8 bases between them. The CDR3 here is CASSQGDINQPQHF. The CDR3 DNA reads as TGTGCCAGCAGCCAAGGAGACATTAATCAGCCCCAGCATTTT.

This rearrangement joins TRBV4-1 to TRBJ2-1; D perhaps matches TRBD1 (6 bases). The germline gives CDR1 MGHRA, CDR2 YSYEKL. This CDR3 has 14 residues. The V gene lost 0 bases and the J gene lost 14 bases, with 17 bases spanning the gap. The DNA for the CDR3 is TGCGCCAGCAGCCAAGATAGGGTGAGGGGGTTAAAGTTCTTC. It codes for CASSQDRVRGLKFF.

The CDR3 bases are TGTGCCAGCAGCTCCCCACGCCTGACAGGGGGCGCCTTCGGAGGCTACACCTTC. It specifies CASSSPRLTGGAFGGYTF. The rearrangement uses TRBV28 and TRBJ1-2; 10 bases agree with TRBD1. Germline lookup yields CDR1 MDHEN and CDR2 SYDVKM. Losses at the gene ends were 6 bases for V and 8 bases for J; bases not matched to a gene: 21. The CDR3 consists of 18 residues.

The chain carries TRBV27 and TRBJ1-2; 10 bases line up with TRBD1. Trimming at V came to 8 bases and at J to 7 bases, leaving 10 bases not matched to a gene. This CDR3 region has 14 residues. Per the germline V gene, CDR1 is MNHEY and CDR2 is SMNVEV (reference sequence). The CDR3: CASGIDRGRVGYTF. The DNA for the CDR3 is TGTGCCAGCGGTATAGACAGGGGGCGCGTTGGCTACACCTTC.

The rearrangement joins TRBV15 to TRBJ1-2; possibly TRBD1 for D (5 bases). Per germline, CDR1 LNHNV and CDR2 YYDKDF (reference sequence). The CDR3 loop spans 14 amino acids. V was trimmed by 6 bases and J by 2 bases, leaving 13 bases between them. The CDR3 nucleotides are TGTGCCACCAGAGCCGGGACTTCCAACTATGGCTACACCTTC. Encoded protein: CATRAGTSNYGYTF.

This chain uses TRBV11-1 with TRBJ2-1; D uncertain. V shed 0 bases and J shed 0 bases, with 9 bases lying between them. The germline gives CDR1 SGHAT, CDR2 FQDESV (reference sequence). This CDR3 comprises 16 residues. CDR3 nucleotide sequence: TGTGCCAGCAGCTTAGCGATCGTTAGCTCCTACAATGAGCAGTTCTTC. Translated, it gives CASSLAIVSSYNEQFF.

The V call is TRBV5-1, the J call TRBJ2-1; 9 bases are shared with TRBD2. CDR1 and CDR2 (germline): SGHRS, YFSETQ. The CDR3 runs to 17 residues. V trimming: 0 bases; J trimming: 10 bases; junction bases outside the gene matches: 14. CDR3 sequence reads: CASSLAVRTSDTHEQFF. In DNA, the CDR3 is TGCGCCAGCAGCTTGGCCGTCAGGACTAGCGATACCCACGAGCAGTTCTTC.

The chain links TRBV25-1 to TRBJ1-5; maybe TRBD1 (5 bases). The CDR3 runs to 15 residues. Germline V gene sequence: CDR1 MGHDK, CDR2 SYGVNS. The CDR3 sequence is CASSTGGDSNQPQHF. For the CDR3, the DNA is TGTGCTAGTTCCACCGGGGGTGATAGCAATCAGCCCCAGCATTTT.

The V gene is TRBV27, the J gene TRBJ2-2; D call uncertain. In germline, CDR1 is MNHEY, CDR2 SMNVEV (reference sequence). Trimming took off 3 bases at V and 4 bases at J, with 6 bases between the two ends. The CDR3 is 13 residues long. The CDR3 spells CASSFGATGELFF. DNA of the CDR3: TGTGCCAGCAGTTTCGGAGCCACCGGGGAGCTGTTTTTT.

The chain carries TRBV24-1 and TRBJ1-1, with 8 bases aligning to TRBD1. Unmatched junction bases numbered 16, after V lost 4 bases and J lost 10 bases. CDR3 length equals 16 residues. CDR1 KGHDR and CDR2 SFDVKD come from the germline V gene. The CDR3, as DNA: TGTGCCACCAGTGACCCTTCAGGAGGGCAGGGGGCAATAGCTTTCTTT. Translating it yields CATSDPSGGQGAIAFF.

The V call is TRBV9, the J call TRBJ2-1; TRBD2 aligns across 10 bases. Germline CDR1 SGDLS, CDR2 YYNGEE. CDR3 length equals 14 residues. After removal of 1 base from V and 10 bases from J, the junction contained 5 bases not matched to a gene. CDR3 amino acids: CASSVSGRVLEQFF. In DNA, the CDR3 is TGTGCCAGCAGCGTAAGCGGGAGGGTTTTGGAGCAGTTCTTC.

The chain links TRBV11-2 to TRBJ1-1; 7 nucleotides line up with TRBD1. The CDR3 runs to 14 residues. Looked up from germline, CDR1 is SGHAT and CDR2 is FQNNGV. The V and J ends lost 6 bases and 4 bases, in that order; junction bases with no gene match: 8. CDR3 sequence reads: CASSKSRDSTEAFF. The CDR3 region has the DNA TGTGCCAGCAGTAAGTCCCGGGACAGCACTGAAGCTTTCTTT.

CDR3 bases: TGTGCCAGCTCACCACCGATAGGGCAGGGCAAACAGTACTTC. It codes for CASSPPIGQGKQYF. The chain combines TRBV18 with TRBJ2-7; weak D call: TRBD1 (5 bases). From germline, CDR1 is KGHSH and CDR2 LQKENI. The CDR3 consists of 14 residues. With 0 bases removed from V and 10 bases from J, the gap between germline ends came to 16 bases.

The rearrangement links TRBV19 to TRBJ1-2; 7 bases align to TRBD1. V lost 7 bases to trimming and J lost 7 bases; unmatched junction nucleotides: 15. The CDR3 loop spans 15 amino acids. Looked up from germline, CDR1 is LNHDA and CDR2 is SQIVND (reference sequence). The CDR3 is CASIPPGGGASGYTF. DNA of the CDR3: TGTGCCAGTATACCCCCGGGAGGGGGCGCGAGTGGCTACACCTTC.

The chain couples TRBV6-6 to TRBJ1-1; 12 bases are shared with TRBD1. Germline lookup yields CDR1 MNHNY and CDR2 SVGAGI (reference sequence). V lost 6 bases, J lost 0 bases, and 17 bases stayed unmatched. The CDR3 spans 20 residues. CDR3 sequence (DNA): TGTGCCAGCAGCCCGTCCAATCCCGGGACAGGGGGCTTTCTGAACACTGAAGCTTTCTTT. Amino acids: CASSPSNPGTGGFLNTEAFF.

The rearrangement links TRBV5-1 to TRBJ1-2; TRBD1 aligns across 9 bases. After removal of 0 bases from V and 1 base from J, the junction contained 4 bases not matched to a gene. CDR1 and CDR2 (germline): SGHRS, YFSETQ. The CDR3 sequence is 16 residues long. In nucleotides, the CDR3 is TGCGCCAGCAGCTTGGGCGGGACAGGGATTAACTATGGCTACACCTTC. Translation gives CASSLGGTGINYGYTF.

This chain connects TRBV11-2 to TRBJ1-5; weak D call: TRBD1 (5 bases). The CDR3 consists of 14 residues. From germline, CDR1 is SGHAT and CDR2 FQNNGV. Trimming left V 0 bases short and J 7 bases short, with 10 bases between. In DNA form, the CDR3 reads TGTGCCAGCAGCTTAGACAGGGTAAAACAGCCCCAGCATTTT. Encoded protein: CASSLDRVKQPQHF.

The chain is built from TRBV5-5 and TRBJ1-2; 7 bases are shared with TRBD1. The CDR3 has 15 amino acids. Losses at the gene ends were 2 bases for V and 0 bases for J; bases not matched to a gene: 4. The V gene's germline CDR1 is SGHKS and CDR2 YYEKEE (reference sequence). The CDR3 protein is CASSFGTAANYGYTF. In DNA, the CDR3 is TGTGCCAGCAGCTTCGGGACAGCGGCTAACTATGGCTACACCTTC. Filled out from reference TRBV5-5 and TRBJ1-2, the complete variable domain reads DAGVTQSPTHLIKTRGQQVTLRCSPISGHKSVSWYQQVLGQGPQFIFQYYEKEERGRGNFPDRFSARQFPNYSSELNVNALLLGDSALYLCASSFGTAANYGYTFGSGTRLTVV.

This clone was recorded only once. This chain uses TRBV10-3 with TRBJ2-7; tentatively, D is TRBD2 (6 bases). CDR1 and CDR2 (germline): ENHRY, SYGVKD. Trimming stripped 6 bases from V and 0 bases from J, with 15 bases between. The CDR3 is 15 amino acids. CDR3 in DNA: TGTGCCATCAGAGCCGGGACGGAGGGCTCCTACGAGCAGTACTTC. The encoded protein is CAIRAGTEGSYEQYF.

This clone has only a few counts. The chain recombines TRBV5-8 with TRBJ1-2; D is unclear. The V gene's germline CDR1 is SGHTS and CDR2 YDEGEE. The CDR3 sequence is 14 residues long. V was pared by 0 bases and J by 3 bases, with 9 bases between. The CDR3 loop is CASSLVAVYYGYTF. CDR3 coding DNA: TGTGCCAGCAGCTTGGTTGCAGTCTACTATGGCTACACCTTC. Variable domain in full (rest from reference TRBV5-8 and TRBJ1-2): EAGVTQSPTHLIKTRGQQATLRCSPISGHTSVYWYQQALGLGLQFLLWYDEGEERNRGNFPPRFSGRQFPNYSSELNVNALELEDSALYLCASSLVAVYYGYTFGSGTRLTVV.

This clone was counted between two and nine times. J is TRBJ1-3 and V is TRBV18; D unresolved. Germline lookup yields CDR1 KGHSH and CDR2 LQKENI. Trimming stripped 6 bases from V and 4 bases from J, with 16 bases between. The CDR3 runs 15 residues. Here the CDR3 DNA reads TGTGCCAGCTCCCCCGACGCGGTGGCAGGAAACACCATATATTTT. Its protein product is CASSPDAVAGNTIYF. The entire variable domain, with the rest obtained from reference TRBV18 and TRBJ1-3, is as follows: NAGVMQNPRHLVRRRGQEARLRCSPMKGHSHVYWYRQLPEEGLKFMVYLQKENIIDESGMPKERFSAEFPKEGPSILRIQQVVRGDSAAYFCASSPDAVAGNTIYFGEGSWLTVV.

The chain carries TRBV7-2 and TRBJ1-2; D is unresolved. Germline CDR1 reads SGHTA; CDR2 reads FQGNSA. The CDR3 spans 15 residues. V lost 1 base to trimming and J lost 1 base, with 10 bases between them. The CDR3 sequence is CASSLDGGLNYGYTF. CDR3 nucleotide sequence: TGTGCCAGCAGCTTAGATGGCGGCCTTAACTATGGCTACACCTTC.